This T cell receptor (beta chain) was captured in a study of spatial heterogeneity in lung cancer. Time point of the sample: sample taken at primary tumor resection. Untreated early-stage non-small cell lung cancer patients, around 72 in total, were the donors. This clonotype appeared many times. This CDR3 is built from 17 residues. The V end lost 0 bases, the J end lost 2 bases, and 16 bases lay between the germline ends. The germline V gene has CDR1 MNHEY and CDR2 SVGAGI. TCRdb called the 5' RACE reads again in MiXCR, with one record for every CDR3 protein. The repertoire holds about 4,000 distinct CDR3 sequences, about 8.1% seen once, with less than 8% in the top ten.

This TCR came from a female donor with early-stage non-small cell lung cancer. The material sequenced was normal lung tissue next to the tumor, taken at surgery. The chain carries TRBV6-5 and TRBJ1-2; D is possibly TRBD1 (6 bases). DNA for the CDR3: TGTGCCAGCAGTTACTCGGGTCTGTGGGGGGCGAACTATGGCTACACCTTC. It codes for CASSYSGLWGANYGYTF.